The clone carrying this T cell receptor (beta chain) came up a few times. Its antigen remains unknown. This entry comes from a study of cytomegalovirus exposure and HLA in healthy donors. Whole-study context: In a previous analysis, 120 million or so unique TCR beta sequences were found from 150 million to 200 million T cells. The study, taken as a whole, reports: Association of a missense DCLRE1C variant with TCR beta V- and J-gene trimming was reported in a later analysis. The study designated 150 or so TCR beta chains cytomegalovirus-associated.

The CDR3 spans 14 residues. With 5 bases removed from V and 5 bases from J, the gap between germline ends came to 15 bases. Looked up from germline, CDR1 is GTSNPN and CDR2 is SVGIG (reference sequence). This PCR relied on a set of 60 Vbeta primers and 13 Jbeta primers. Using immunoSEQ multiplex PCR, the repertoire was profiled, and TCRdb retains in-frame clones only, with some absent. This sample has over 85,000 clones; 65% to 75% occur once, and the top ten carry 2% to 2.5%. This TCR came from a young man in good health and CMV-seronegative. The genes are TRBV30 and TRBJ2-2, with D possibly being TRBD1 (5 bases). The sequenced sample was PBMCs. The DNA of the CDR3 is TGTGCCTGGGCTTTAAGGGGCTTTACCGGGGAGCTGTTTTTT. Its protein is CAWALRGFTGELFF.